Sequencing of this T cell receptor (beta chain) was carried out in a study of cytomegalovirus exposure and HLA in healthy donors. On this clone itself: The antigen remains unidentified.

Germline assignment: CDR1 MDHEN and CDR2 SYDVKM. The V end lost 7 bases, the J end lost 1 base, and 13 bases lay between the germline ends. This CDR3 has 14 residues. Regarding the study as a whole: Association with HLA alleles at 0.05 false discovery rate was found for some 18,000 TCR beta sequences in a later analysis. Some V segments could not be told apart, so they were left out, TRBV6-2 and TRBV6-3 among them. Reports indicated that the classifier achieved high specificity and sensitivity in diagnosing cytomegalovirus status.

The PCR used 60 Vbeta and 13 Jbeta primers. TCRdb keeps only in-frame clones here, not all; method: immunoSEQ multiplex PCR. The sample shows about 150,000 clones, over 80% of them seen only once. Sequencing was performed on PBMCs. J is TRBJ1-2 and V is TRBV28, with D hard to call. The source of this sequence is a male donor in good health and CMV-seropositive. CDR3 nucleotide sequence: TGTGCCAGCAAGTCCCCGGGATTTAACTATGGCTACACCTTC. Translating gives CASKSPGFNYGYTF.